This T cell receptor beta chain is drawn from a study of T cell clonality in common variable immunodeficiency. Findings and caveats of the study: Shared TCRbeta clones were fewer between CVID subjects than controls.

Data came from immunoSEQ multiplex PCR; TCRdb stores just in-frame clones and leaves some out. Captured here are around 57,000 clones, none seen once; the top ten comprise approximately 3%. This clone appeared many times. No antigen is known for it. This sequence originates from a person aged 18 to 70 in good health. The specimen was peripheral blood mononuclear cells.

CDR3 bases read: TGCGCCAGCAGCCCCCGGATTAGCGGGGGACTGGATGAG. This codes for CASSPRISGGLDE. The whole CDR3 sequence is CASSPRISGGLDEQFF. The chain recombines TRBV4-1 with TRBJ2-1; 9 nucleotides line up with TRBD2. The observed sequence ends 3 residues before the CDR3 terminus, with the missing tail filled in from the germline J gene. Germline loops: CDR1 MGHRA, CDR2 YSYEKL. Trimming cost V 4 bases and J 8 bases; bases outside gene matches: 12. The CDR3 contains 16 residues.